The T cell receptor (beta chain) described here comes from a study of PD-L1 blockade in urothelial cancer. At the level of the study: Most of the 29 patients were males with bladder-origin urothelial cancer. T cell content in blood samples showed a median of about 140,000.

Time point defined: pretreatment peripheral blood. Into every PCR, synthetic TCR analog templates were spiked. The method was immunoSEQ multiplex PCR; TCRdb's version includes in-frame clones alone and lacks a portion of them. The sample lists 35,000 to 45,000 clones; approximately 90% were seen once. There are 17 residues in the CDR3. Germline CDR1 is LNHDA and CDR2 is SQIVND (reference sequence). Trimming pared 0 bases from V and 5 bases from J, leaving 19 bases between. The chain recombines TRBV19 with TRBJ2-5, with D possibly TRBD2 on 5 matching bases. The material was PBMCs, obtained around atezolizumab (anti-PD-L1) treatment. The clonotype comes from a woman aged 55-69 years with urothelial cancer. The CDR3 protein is CASSIEGGRSARETQYF. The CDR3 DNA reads TGTGCCAGTAGTATAGAGGGCGGGCGATCCGCTCGGGAGACCCAGTACTTC.